These 2 T cell receptor beta chains were sequenced from one sample in a study of shared clonotypes between healthy human individuals. Sequenced by immunoSEQ multiplex PCR; TCRdb stores in-frame clones only, minus some. The sample includes about 2.4 million clones, roughly 93% of them seen just once. Sequenced sample: naive CD4+ T cells from PBMCs. The subset is: CD45RA+ positively selected. Receptors were obtained from a man in his late teens or twenties in good health. Some clones in this sample may be carry-over from other donors' samples.

This clone came up once. The V gene is TRBV27, the J gene TRBJ2-5, with D unclear. Between the trimmed V and J ends, which lost 8 bases and 4 bases, there was a span of 8 bases. CDR1 and CDR2 from the germline V gene are MNHEY and SMNVEV (reference sequence). The CDR3 sequence is 11 residues long. CDR3 coding DNA: TGTGCCAGCCGGGCGACAGAGACCCAGTACTTC. This translates into CASRATETQYF.

This chain joins TRBV7-2 and TRBJ2-3, with D hard to call. V lost 2 bases and J lost 4, with 13 bases in between. Germline CDR1 is SGHTA and CDR2 is FQGNSA. The length of the CDR3 is 15 residues. The CDR3 nucleotides are TGTGCCAGCAGCTTATCGAGGATTAGCCCAGATACGCAGTATTTT. Translating it yields CASSLSRISPDTQYF.